The 17 T cell receptor beta chains reported below all come from one sample, sequenced in a study of T cell responses to AZD1222 COVID-19 vaccine. Sequencing was performed with immunoSEQ multiplex PCR; in TCRdb, only in-frame clones are kept and a portion is missing. The table records some 84,000 clones, approximately 86% of them present only once. Here the sequenced sample was peripheral blood, taken on day 0 of AZD1222 vaccination. The receptors stem from an adult in good health.

This chain joins TRBV3-1 (or the pseudogene TRBV3-2) and TRBJ2-7; D tentatively reads TRBD1 or TRBD2 (6 bases each). Per germline, CDR1 LGHDT and CDR2 YNNKEL (reference sequence). V was clipped by 4 bases and J by 5 bases, with 18 bases between them. The CDR3 runs 15 residues. This chain's CDR3 is CASSPGGGIWDEQYF. The DNA of the CDR3 is TGTGCCAGCAGCCCCGGGGGCGGGATCTGGGACGAGCAGTACTTC.

The sample holds one count of this clone. The chain employs TRBV2 and TRBJ1-2, with D uncertain. Germline V gene sequence: CDR1 SNHLY, CDR2 FYNNEI. This CDR3 has 16 residues. Trimming left V 3 bases short and J 9 bases short, with 23 bases between. CDR3 DNA: TGTGCCAGCAGTGAGAGTCATACTCCCCAGGTTAAAAGCTACACCTTC. It encodes CASSESHTPQVKSYTF.

CDR3 DNA: TGTGCCAGTAGTCTGGGACCCTTGGTCATGAACACTGAAGCTTTCTTT. Protein product: CASSLGPLVMNTEAFF. J is TRBJ1-1 and V is TRBV19; TRBD1 might be the D (5 bases). The germline V and J ends were trimmed by 5 bases and 0 bases, with 16 bases remaining between them. Looked up from germline, CDR1 is LNHDA and CDR2 is SQIVND (reference sequence). CDR3 length: 16 amino acids.

This clone has only a few counts. The CDR3 nucleotides are TGTGCCAGCAGCGTAGGGACTCAGACGTTCGGGGAGCTGTTTTTT. Its translation is CASSVGTQTFGELFF. J is TRBJ2-2 and V is TRBV9, with D possibly matching TRBD2 (5 bases). The V gene lost 0 bases and the J gene lost 7 bases, with 13 bases spanning the gap. Germline V gene lookup returns CDR1 SGDLS and CDR2 YYNGEE. The length of the CDR3 is 15 residues.

V gene TRBV29-1 combines with J gene TRBJ2-1; D may be TRBD1 or TRBD2 (5 bases each). Trimming stripped 3 bases from V and 5 bases from J, with 14 bases between. The CDR3 is 14 residues long. CDR1 and CDR2 (germline): SQVTM, ANQGSEA. The CDR3 loop is CSVDGASRDNEQFF. CDR3 in DNA: TGCAGCGTTGATGGGGCTAGCCGAGACAATGAGCAGTTCTTC.

The chain recombines TRBV7-3 with TRBJ2-3, with D perhaps given as TRBD1 or TRBD2 (5 bases each). V was clipped by 4 bases and J by 8 bases, with 16 bases between them. The CDR3 sequence is 14 residues long. CDR1 and CDR2 from the germline V gene are SGHTA and FQGTGA. The CDR3 DNA is TGTGCCAGCAGCTCTGGGACCCTAAGTGGTACGCAGTATTTT. Translated, it gives CASSSGTLSGTQYF.

V usage is TRBV9 and J usage is TRBJ1-6; D is unresolved. Germline loops: CDR1 SGDLS, CDR2 YYNGEE. Trimming cost V 3 bases and J 6 bases, with 13 bases left between them. The CDR3 runs 15 residues. In DNA, the CDR3 is TGTGCCAGCAGCGCTCTCGGCTCTCGTAATTCACCCCTCCACTTT. Encoded protein: CASSALGSRNSPLHF.

The chain carries TRBV18 and TRBJ1-6; D is possibly TRBD1 (6 bases). CDR1 and CDR2 from the germline V gene are KGHSH and LQKENI. V was cut by 3 bases and J by 8 bases, with 14 bases left in between. The CDR3 sequence is 15 residues long. CDR3 nucleotide sequence: TGTGCCAGCTCACCGGGGGCAGGGGATCATTCACCCCTCCACTTT. Its protein is CASSPGAGDHSPLHF.

In its sample, this clone was seen a few times. V usage is TRBV15 and J usage is TRBJ2-7; unclear D gene. The germline V gene encodes CDR1 LNHNV and CDR2 YYDKDF (reference sequence). The CDR3 consists of 15 residues. Trimming cost V 3 bases and J 5 bases, with 17 bases left between them. CDR3 amino acids: CATSSHTIGPDEQYF. CDR3 coding DNA: TGTGCCACCAGCAGTCACACCATAGGGCCCGACGAGCAGTACTTC. The whole variable domain, filled in from reference TRBV15 and TRBJ2-7, reads DAMVIQNPRYQVTQFGKPVTLSCSQTLNHNVMYWYQQKSSQAPKLLFHYYDKDFNNEADTPDNFQSRRPNTSFCFLDIRSPGLGDTAMYLCATSSHTIGPDEQYFGPGTRLTVT.

The rearrangement joins TRBV24-1 to TRBJ2-3, with 10 bases that match TRBD2. Germline trimming cut 4 bases from V and 2 bases from J; bases unmatched to any gene: 2. The CDR3 length is 15 residues. In germline, CDR1 is KGHDR, CDR2 SFDVKD. The CDR3 sequence is CATSDSGRVTDTQYF. The CDR3, as DNA: TGTGCCACCAGTGACAGCGGGAGGGTCACAGATACGCAGTATTTT.

V usage is TRBV27 and J usage is TRBJ2-1; D is unresolved. V shed 3 bases and J shed 4 bases, with 7 bases lying between them. The CDR3 extends over 13 amino acids. Germline loops: CDR1 MNHEY, CDR2 SMNVEV (reference sequence). CDR3 nucleotides: TGTGCCAGCAGTTTTCGGTCTTACAATGAGCAGTTCTTC. This sequence encodes CASSFRSYNEQFF.

The chain combines TRBV29-1 with TRBJ2-5; D not certain. The germline gives CDR1 SQVTM, CDR2 ANQGSEA. The CDR3 extends over 12 amino acids. V was cut by 1 base and J by 1 base, with 4 bases left in between. The CDR3 DNA follows: TGCAGCGTTGAAGCCGGCCAAGAGACCCAGTACTTC. Translated: CSVEAGQETQYF.

The chain recombines TRBV6-4 with TRBJ1-2; D gene ambiguous. Trimming pared 4 bases from V and 5 bases from J, leaving 8 bases between. The CDR3 extends over 12 amino acids. Germline loops: CDR1 MRHNA, CDR2 SNTAGT. The CDR3: CASSAAGYGYTF. The CDR3 DNA reads TGTGCCAGCAGTGCTGCTGGGTATGGCTACACCTTC.

This chain uses TRBV5-1 with TRBJ1-2; D gene ambiguous. Germline V gene sequence: CDR1 SGHRS, CDR2 YFSETQ. Trimming removed 0 bases from V and 7 bases from J, with 10 bases in between. There are 13 residues in the CDR3. The CDR3 is CASSLDLGIGYTF. CDR3 coding DNA: TGCGCCAGCAGCTTGGATCTAGGGATTGGCTACACCTTC.

The chain carries TRBV6-5 and TRBJ1-1; the D is unclear. Germline CDR1 reads MNHEY; CDR2 reads SVGAGI. The CDR3 totals 14 residues. Trimming took off 4 bases at V and 1 base at J, with 10 bases between the two ends. CDR3 sequence: CASSSVRGNTEAFF. In DNA, the CDR3 is TGTGCCAGCAGTTCCGTGCGAGGGAACACTGAAGCTTTCTTT.

For the CDR3, the DNA is TGTGCCAGCAGCTTACAGATAACGAACACCGGGGAGCTGTTTTTT. As protein: CASSLQITNTGELFF. The chain combines TRBV7-8 with TRBJ2-2; no clear D gene. The CDR3 is made up of 15 amino acids. The ends were cut back, 2 bases at V and 0 bases at J, with 7 bases in the middle. Germline CDR1 and CDR2: SGHVS and FQNEAQ.

The genes are TRBV7-2 and TRBJ2-2, with 11 bases matching TRBD2. Losses at the gene ends were 3 bases for V and 7 bases for J; bases not matched to a gene: 7. This CDR3 comprises 16 residues. CDR1 SGHTA and CDR2 FQGNSA come from the germline V gene. The CDR3 DNA follows: TGTGCCAGCAGCTTTACTAGCGGGAGAGGGGGCGGGGAGCTGTTTTTT. Amino acid sequence: CASSFTSGRGGGELFF.